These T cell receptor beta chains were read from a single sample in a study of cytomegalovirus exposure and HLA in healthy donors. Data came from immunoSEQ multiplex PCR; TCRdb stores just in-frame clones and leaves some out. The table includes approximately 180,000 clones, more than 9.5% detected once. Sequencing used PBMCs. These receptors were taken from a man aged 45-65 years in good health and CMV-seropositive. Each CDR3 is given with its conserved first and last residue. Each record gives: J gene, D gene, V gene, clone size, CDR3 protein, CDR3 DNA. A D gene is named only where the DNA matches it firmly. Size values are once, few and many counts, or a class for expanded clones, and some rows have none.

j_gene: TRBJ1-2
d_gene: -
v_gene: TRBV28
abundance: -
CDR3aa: CASSLPGRGYTF
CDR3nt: TGTGCCAGCAGTTTACCAGGGCGCGGCTACACCTTC

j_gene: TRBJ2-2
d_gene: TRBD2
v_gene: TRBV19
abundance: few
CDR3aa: CASSRGGGRLAANTGELFF
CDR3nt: TGTGCCAGTAGCCGAGGTGGGGGGAGACTAGCGGCCAACACCGGGGAGCTGTTTTTT

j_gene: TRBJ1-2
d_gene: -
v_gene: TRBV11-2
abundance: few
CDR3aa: CASSSPGVGGYTF
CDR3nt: TGTGCCAGCAGCTCCCCAGGGGTGGGTGGCTACACCTTC

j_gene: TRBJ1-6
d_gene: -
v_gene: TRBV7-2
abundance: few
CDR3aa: CASSLDGLPGSLHF
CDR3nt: TGTGCCAGCAGCTTAGACGGACTACCAGGATCCCTCCACTTT

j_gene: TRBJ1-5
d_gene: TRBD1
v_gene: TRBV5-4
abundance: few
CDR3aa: CASSFDRGENQPQHF
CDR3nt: TGTGCCAGCAGCTTTGACAGGGGAGAAAATCAGCCCCAGCATTTT

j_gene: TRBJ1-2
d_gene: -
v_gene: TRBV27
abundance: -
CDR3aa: CASSLSRAGAYGYTF
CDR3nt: TGTGCCAGCAGTTTATCCCGGGCAGGGGCCTATGGCTACACCTTC

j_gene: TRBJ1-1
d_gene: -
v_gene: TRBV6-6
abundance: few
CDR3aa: CASSYSTAGTEAFF
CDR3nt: TGTGCCAGCAGTTACTCCACAGCCGGAACTGAAGCTTTCTTT

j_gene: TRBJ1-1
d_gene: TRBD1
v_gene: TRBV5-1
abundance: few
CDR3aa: CASSRDRVNTEAFF
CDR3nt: TGCGCCAGCAGCAGGGACAGGGTGAACACTGAAGCTTTCTTT

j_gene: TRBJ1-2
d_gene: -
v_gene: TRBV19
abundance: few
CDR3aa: CASSLRANYGYTF
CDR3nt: TGTGCCAGTAGTCTTCGAGCTAACTATGGCTACACCTTC

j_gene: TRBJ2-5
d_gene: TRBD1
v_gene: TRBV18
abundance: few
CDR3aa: CASSPRQGQETQYF
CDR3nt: TGTGCCAGCTCGCCACGACAGGGGCAAGAGACCCAGTACTTC

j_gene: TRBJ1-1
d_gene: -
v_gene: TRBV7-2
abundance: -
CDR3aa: CASSFVSGVNTEAFF
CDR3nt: TGTGCCAGCAGCTTTGTATCGGGGGTGAACACTGAAGCTTTCTTT

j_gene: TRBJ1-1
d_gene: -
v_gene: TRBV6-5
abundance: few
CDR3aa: CASSYSQVNTEAFF
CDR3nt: TGTGCCAGCAGTTACTCACAGGTGAACACTGAAGCTTTCTTT

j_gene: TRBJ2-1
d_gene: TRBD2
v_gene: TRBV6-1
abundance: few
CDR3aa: CASRTSGGPNEQFF
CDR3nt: TGTGCCAGCAGGACTAGCGGGGGTCCCAATGAGCAGTTCTTC

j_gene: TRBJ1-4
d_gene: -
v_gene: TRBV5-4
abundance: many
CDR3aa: CASSFSTNEKLFF
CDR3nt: TGTGCCAGCAGCTTCAGTACCAATGAAAAACTGTTTTTT

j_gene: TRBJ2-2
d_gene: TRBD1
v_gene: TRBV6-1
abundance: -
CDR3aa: CASSVDRGTGELFF
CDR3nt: TGTGCCAGCAGTGTGGACAGGGGAACCGGGGAGCTGTTTTTT

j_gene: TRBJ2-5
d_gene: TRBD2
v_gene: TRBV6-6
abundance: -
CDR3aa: CASGSGGFQETQYF
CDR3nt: TGTGCCAGCGGGAGCGGGGGATTCCAAGAGACCCAGTACTTC

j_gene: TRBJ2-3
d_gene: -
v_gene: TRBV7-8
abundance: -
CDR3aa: CASSSGLGWDTQYF
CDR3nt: TGTGCCAGCAGCTCGGGACTGGGATGGGATACGCAGTATTTT

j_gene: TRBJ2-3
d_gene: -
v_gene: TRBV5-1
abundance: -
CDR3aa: CASSLAISTDTQYF
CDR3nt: TGCGCCAGCAGCTTAGCTATCAGCACAGATACGCAGTATTTT

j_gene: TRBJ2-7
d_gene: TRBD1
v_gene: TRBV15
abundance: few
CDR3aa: CATSSRQGPHEQYF
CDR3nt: TGTGCCACCAGCAGTCGACAGGGACCCCACGAGCAGTACTTC

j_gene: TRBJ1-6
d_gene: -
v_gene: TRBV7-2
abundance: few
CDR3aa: CASSLEGGSWAPLHF
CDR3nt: TGTGCCAGCAGCTTAGAGGGAGGCAGTTGGGCACCCCTCCACTTT

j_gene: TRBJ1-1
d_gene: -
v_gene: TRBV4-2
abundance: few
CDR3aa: CASSQEVGGYTEAFF
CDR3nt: TGTGCCAGCAGCCAAGAGGTCGGGGGTTACACTGAAGCTTTCTTT

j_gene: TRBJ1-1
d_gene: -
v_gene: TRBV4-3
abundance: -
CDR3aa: CASSQTQANTEAFF
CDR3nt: TGCGCCAGCAGCCAAACCCAGGCGAACACTGAAGCTTTCTTT

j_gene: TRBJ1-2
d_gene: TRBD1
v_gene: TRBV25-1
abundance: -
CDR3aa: CATSGQMNYGYTF
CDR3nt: TGTGCCACCTCGGGACAGATGAACTATGGCTACACCTTC

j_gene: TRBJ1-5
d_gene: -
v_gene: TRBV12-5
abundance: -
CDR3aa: CASAPSGGNQPQHF
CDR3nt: TGTGCTAGTGCCCCTTCGGGGGGCAATCAGCCCCAGCATTTT

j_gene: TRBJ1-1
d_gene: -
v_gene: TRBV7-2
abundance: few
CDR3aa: CASSPGPHGSTEAFF
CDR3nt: TGTGCCAGCAGCCCCGGACCGCACGGGAGCACTGAAGCTTTCTTT

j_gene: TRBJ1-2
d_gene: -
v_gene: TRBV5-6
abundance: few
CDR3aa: CASSLVRGLYGYTF
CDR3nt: TGTGCCAGCAGCTTGGTTCGGGGACTCTATGGCTACACCTTC

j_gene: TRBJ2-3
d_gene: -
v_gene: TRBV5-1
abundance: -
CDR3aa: CASSVSGVRTDTQYF
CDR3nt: TGCGCCAGCAGCGTGTCGGGGGTTAGAACAGATACGCAGTATTTT

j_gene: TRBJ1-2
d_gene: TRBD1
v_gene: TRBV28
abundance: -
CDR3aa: CASSEDRPWGYTF
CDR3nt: TGTGCCAGCAGTGAGGACAGGCCCTGGGGCTACACCTTC

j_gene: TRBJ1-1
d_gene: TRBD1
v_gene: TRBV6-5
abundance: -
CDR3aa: CASSLQGKNTEAFF
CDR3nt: TGTGCCAGCAGCCTACAGGGGAAGAACACTGAAGCTTTCTTT